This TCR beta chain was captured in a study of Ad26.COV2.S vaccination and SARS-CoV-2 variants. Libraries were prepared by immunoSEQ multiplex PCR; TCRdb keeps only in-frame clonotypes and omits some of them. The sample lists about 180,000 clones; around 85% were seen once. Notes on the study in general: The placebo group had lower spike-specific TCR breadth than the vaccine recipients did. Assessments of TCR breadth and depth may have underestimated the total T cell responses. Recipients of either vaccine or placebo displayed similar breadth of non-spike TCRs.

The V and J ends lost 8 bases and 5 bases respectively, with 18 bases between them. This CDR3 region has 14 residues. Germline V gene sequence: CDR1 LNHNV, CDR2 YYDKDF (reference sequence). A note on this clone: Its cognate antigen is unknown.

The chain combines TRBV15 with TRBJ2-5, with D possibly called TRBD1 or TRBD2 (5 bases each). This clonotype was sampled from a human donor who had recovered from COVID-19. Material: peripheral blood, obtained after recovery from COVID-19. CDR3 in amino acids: CATRVGRDDETQYF. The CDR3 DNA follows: TGTGCCACCCGGGTAGGCAGGGACGACGAGACCCAGTACTTC.